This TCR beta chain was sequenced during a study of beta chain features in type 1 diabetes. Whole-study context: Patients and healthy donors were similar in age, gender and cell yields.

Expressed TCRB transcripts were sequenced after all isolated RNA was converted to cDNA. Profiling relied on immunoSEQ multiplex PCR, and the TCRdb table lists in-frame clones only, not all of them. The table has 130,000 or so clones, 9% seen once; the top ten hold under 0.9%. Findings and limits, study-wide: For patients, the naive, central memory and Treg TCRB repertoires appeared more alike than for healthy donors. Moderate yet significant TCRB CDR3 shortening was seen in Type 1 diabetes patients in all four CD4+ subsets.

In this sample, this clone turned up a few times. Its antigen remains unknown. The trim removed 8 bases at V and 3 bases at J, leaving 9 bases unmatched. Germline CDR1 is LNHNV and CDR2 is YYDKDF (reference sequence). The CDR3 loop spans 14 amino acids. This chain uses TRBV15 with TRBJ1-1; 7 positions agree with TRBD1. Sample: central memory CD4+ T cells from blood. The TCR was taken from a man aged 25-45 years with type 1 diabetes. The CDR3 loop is CATSGTARDTEAFF. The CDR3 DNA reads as TGTGCCACCTCCGGGACAGCAAGAGACACTGAAGCTTTCTTT.